The 26 T cell receptor beta chains reported below all come from one sample, sequenced in a study of T cell responses to AZD1222 COVID-19 vaccine. Libraries were prepared by immunoSEQ multiplex PCR; TCRdb keeps only in-frame clonotypes and omits some of them. The table records about 93,000 clones, 86% of them present only once. Sample: peripheral blood, taken on day 0 of AZD1222 vaccination. All receptors derive from an adult in good health.

This rearrangement joins TRBV28 to TRBJ2-1, with D possibly matching TRBD2 (6 bases). Looked up from germline, CDR1 is MDHEN and CDR2 is SYDVKM. The CDR3 runs to 15 residues. V was trimmed by 6 bases and J by 8 bases, leaving 20 bases between them. The CDR3 sequence is CASRIGGKVLDEQFF. In nucleotides, the CDR3 is TGTGCCAGCAGAATTGGCGGGAAAGTTCTTGATGAGCAGTTCTTC.

The chain joins TRBV2 to TRBJ1-1, with TRBD1 identical over 8 bases. V lost 3 bases and J lost 4; bases outside the gene matches: 4. The germline V gene has CDR1 SNHLY and CDR2 FYNNEI. The CDR3 consists of 14 residues. In DNA, the CDR3 is TGTGCCAGCAGTGAGGGCAGGGGGCGCACTGAAGCTTTCTTT. Translation: CASSEGRGRTEAFF.

The chain links TRBV2 to TRBJ1-4; D gene uncertain. This CDR3 comprises 17 residues. The V and J ends lost 3 bases and 7 bases respectively, with 21 bases between them. The germline gives CDR1 SNHLY, CDR2 FYNNEI. The CDR3: CASSELGGAARSEKLFF. The DNA of the CDR3 is TGTGCCAGCAGTGAGCTGGGCGGAGCAGCTAGGAGTGAAAAACTGTTTTTT.

The rearrangement links TRBV12-5 to TRBJ2-5, with 9 bases lining up with TRBD1. CDR3 size: 20 residues. From germline, CDR1 is LGHNT and CDR2 FRNRAP. V lost 0 bases to trimming and J lost 1 base; unmatched junction nucleotides: 15. This CDR3 reads CASGLVLLVGDRVRQETQYF. CDR3 in DNA: TGTGCTAGTGGTTTGGTCCTACTAGTAGGGGACAGGGTGCGCCAAGAGACCCAGTACTTC.

This clone was found a few times. J is TRBJ1-6 and V is TRBV5-1; possibly TRBD1 for D (6 bases). V dropped 0 bases and J dropped 9 bases, with 16 bases sitting between them. CDR1 is SGHRS and CDR2 is YFSETQ in the germline V gene. The CDR3 consists of 16 residues. The CDR3 reads CASSLAGDPRVSPLHF. The CDR3 bases are TGCGCCAGCAGCTTGGCAGGGGACCCCCGAGTTTCACCCCTCCACTTT.

This clone was counted only a few times. The V call is TRBV5-5, the J call TRBJ1-3; D is possibly TRBD1 (5 bases). Germline V lookup: CDR1 SGHKS, CDR2 YYEKEE (reference sequence). V lost 2 bases to trimming and J lost 4 bases, with 10 bases between them. The CDR3 consists of 14 residues. CDR3 sequence reads: CASSFGGDGNTIYF. The CDR3 DNA follows: TGTGCCAGCAGCTTCGGGGGGGACGGAAACACCATATATTTT.

The chain uses TRBV5-4 and TRBJ2-5; D remains unclear. The ends were cut back, 0 bases at V and 5 bases at J, with 14 bases in the middle. This CDR3 spans 15 amino acids. In germline, CDR1 is SGHNT, CDR2 YYREEE (reference sequence). CDR3 in DNA: TGTGCCAGCAGCTTGGAGCCGACCAGGCGGGAGACCCAGTACTTC. This gives the protein CASSLEPTRRETQYF.

This sequence joins TRBV19 and TRBJ1-2; tentatively, D is TRBD1 (5 bases). Germline CDR1 and CDR2: LNHDA and SQIVND (reference sequence). Trimming removed 5 bases at V and 7 bases at J, with 14 bases between. The CDR3 covers 13 residues. The CDR3 is CASSSRDLFGYTF. The CDR3 DNA follows: TGTGCCAGTAGTTCCCGGGACCTGTTTGGCTACACCTTC.

The chain recombines TRBV5-4 with TRBJ1-3; D is undetermined. The CDR3 covers 14 residues. V dropped 4 bases and J dropped 0 bases, with 8 bases sitting between them. CDR1 and CDR2 from the germline V gene are SGHNT and YYREEE (reference sequence). The CDR3: CASSPWASGNTIYF. DNA of the CDR3: TGTGCCAGCAGCCCTTGGGCCTCTGGAAACACCATATATTTT.

V and J are TRBV9 and TRBJ2-1; TRBD2 aligns across 10 bases. V gave up 4 bases and J gave up 3 bases; unmatched junction bases: 4. CDR3 length: 15 residues. Germline V gene lookup returns CDR1 SGDLS and CDR2 YYNGEE. CDR3 DNA sequence: TGTGCCAGCAGCCCCAGCGGGAGGGACTACAATGAGCAGTTCTTC. Encoded protein: CASSPSGRDYNEQFF.

This rearrangement joins TRBV27 to TRBJ2-4, with D unresolved. V lost 6 bases, J lost 9 bases, and 15 bases lay in between. The CDR3 length is 13 residues. Germline V gene lookup returns CDR1 MNHEY and CDR2 SMNVEV (reference sequence). The CDR3 coding sequence is TGTGCCAGCAGCCCTAGACCGGAGTCCATTCAGTACTTC. The encoded protein is CASSPRPESIQYF.

This chain links TRBV18 with TRBJ2-1; a possible D gene is TRBD2 (5 bases). Germline V gene data show CDR1 as KGHSH and CDR2 as LQKENI. The CDR3 totals 16 residues. Trimming removed 3 bases from V and 3 bases from J, with 15 bases in between. CDR3 in DNA: TGTGCCAGCTCACCGGCGGACTCACCACACTACAATGAGCAGTTCTTC. Amino acids: CASSPADSPHYNEQFF.

The rearrangement links TRBV27 to TRBJ2-1; no definite D call. The CDR3 is 17 amino acids. CDR1 is MNHEY, CDR2 SMNVEV, per germline (reference sequence). V was cut by 2 bases and J by 0 bases, with 14 bases left in between. The CDR3 loop reads CASSLPPGSSSYNEQFF. CDR3 sequence (DNA): TGTGCCAGCAGTTTACCTCCAGGTTCAAGCTCCTACAATGAGCAGTTCTTC.

The chain joins TRBV3-1 (or the pseudogene TRBV3-2) to TRBJ2-2; D is uncertain. Germline V gene sequence: CDR1 LGHDT, CDR2 YNNKEL (reference sequence). The CDR3 sequence is 13 residues long. V was clipped by 3 bases and J by 8 bases, with 10 bases between them. The CDR3: CASSQAPLGELFF. In DNA, the CDR3 is TGTGCCAGCAGCCAGGCTCCTTTGGGGGAGCTGTTTTTT.

The chain links TRBV5-4 to TRBJ2-1; maybe TRBD2 (5 bases). Germline lookup yields CDR1 SGHNT and CDR2 YYREEE (reference sequence). V was cut by 2 bases and J by 0 bases, with 12 bases left in between. The length of the CDR3 is 16 residues. CDR3 sequence reads: CASSFGGGSSYNEQFF. Written as DNA, the CDR3 is TGTGCCAGCAGCTTCGGTGGAGGAAGCTCCTACAATGAGCAGTTCTTC.

The chain recombines TRBV10-3 with TRBJ2-3; TRBD2 matches at 9 bases. V dropped 7 bases and J dropped 4; count of bases not matched to a gene: 6. Looked up from germline, CDR1 is ENHRY and CDR2 is SYGVKD. The CDR3 is 14 residues long. The CDR3 bases are TGTGCCATCAACCCGGGACTAGCCCCAGATACGCAGTATTTT. The encoded protein is CAINPGLAPDTQYF.

The V and J genes are TRBV5-1 and TRBJ2-1, with D possibly matching TRBD2 (6 bases). The V end lost 4 bases, the J end lost 6 bases, and 8 bases lay between the germline ends. This CDR3 has 12 amino acids. Germline loops: CDR1 SGHRS, CDR2 YFSETQ. The CDR3 nucleotides read TGCGCCAGCAGCCTACTAGCCAATGAGCAGTTCTTC. Amino acid sequence: CASSLLANEQFF.

This sequence joins TRBV4-3 and TRBJ1-5; D is unresolved. Germline-derived CDR1 and CDR2 are LGHNA and YSLEER. The CDR3 runs to 13 residues. V gave up 4 bases and J gave up 4 bases, with 8 bases separating them. CDR3 in amino acids: CASSLETNQPQHF. Here the CDR3 DNA reads TGCGCCAGCAGCCTTGAAACAAATCAGCCCCAGCATTTT.

The sample holds a few counts of this clone. The chain is built from TRBV19 and TRBJ1-1; 10 bases fit TRBD1. V gave up 1 base and J gave up 6 bases; unmatched junction bases: 5. The CDR3 has 15 residues. Germline CDR1 reads LNHDA; CDR2 reads SQIVND (reference sequence). CDR3 protein: CASSIGDRGLSEAFF. CDR3 in DNA: TGTGCCAGTAGTATAGGGGACAGGGGTTTGTCTGAAGCTTTCTTT.

This clone appeared once. The chain is built from TRBV4-3 and TRBJ1-1; no clear D gene. Deletions cut 3 bases from V and 5 bases from J, with 19 bases between. Germline V gene sequence: CDR1 LGHNA, CDR2 YSLEER. The CDR3 totals 16 residues. CDR3 nucleotides: TGCGCCAGCAGCCACACACCTGGACCTGCGAAGACTGAAGCTTTCTTT. It translates to CASSHTPGPAKTEAFF.

The chain has TRBV21-1 and TRBJ1-2. TRBV21-1 corresponds to a pseudogene. CDR3 length: 13 residues. The CDR3 region is CASSKSPLGIYTF. The CDR3 nucleotides read TGTGCCAGCAGCAAAAGCCCGCTAGGTATCTACACCTTC.

Only a few counts were recorded for this clone. The V and J genes are TRBV9 and TRBJ2-2; a weak D match, TRBD1 (5 bases). The CDR3 has 16 residues. In germline, CDR1 is SGDLS, CDR2 YYNGEE. V shed 1 base and J shed 1 base, with 11 bases lying between them. Written as DNA, the CDR3 is TGTGCCAGCAGCGTAAATCAGGGCCGGAACACCGGGGAGCTGTTTTTT. Encoded protein: CASSVNQGRNTGELFF. Looking up the rest from reference TRBV9 and TRBJ2-2 gives the full variable domain: DSGVTQTPKHLITATGQRVTLRCSPRSGDLSVYWYQQSLDQGLQFLIQYYNGEERAKGNILERFSAQQFPDLHSELNLSSLELGDSALYFCASSVNQGRNTGELFFGEGSRLTVL.

Only a few counts were recorded for this clone. The V gene is TRBV29-1, the J gene TRBJ2-7, with a weak D call TRBD2 (6 bases). With 4 bases removed from V and 2 bases from J, the gap between germline ends came to 9 bases. Germline V lookup: CDR1 SQVTM, CDR2 ANQGSEA. The CDR3 runs to 12 residues. The CDR3 nucleotides are TGCAGCGTTGCCGGAGGGCCCTACGAGCAGTACTTC. It yields the protein CSVAGGPYEQYF.

The chain combines TRBV7-9 with TRBJ1-2, with unresolved D. Trimming stripped 5 bases from V and 1 base from J, with 20 bases between. Germline CDR1 reads SEHNR; CDR2 reads FQNEAQ (reference sequence). The CDR3 contains 17 residues. The CDR3 loop reads CASSPTGRNTNNYGYTF. The CDR3, as DNA: TGTGCCAGCAGCCCCACGGGCAGGAACACGAATAACTATGGCTACACCTTC.

The V gene is TRBV7-9, the J gene TRBJ1-2, with TRBD1 as a possible D gene (6 bases). Germline V gene lookup returns CDR1 SEHNR and CDR2 FQNEAQ (reference sequence). The CDR3 totals 13 residues. V lost 6 bases and J 4 bases, leaving 12 bases between the germline ends. The CDR3 DNA reads TGTGCCAGCAGACCGGACAGCTTCTATGGCTACACCTTC. Its protein product is CASRPDSFYGYTF.

In DNA, the CDR3 is TGTGCCAGCAGCTTCCCCAGGGCAGGGCGCAATCAGCCCCAGCATTTT. It yields the protein CASSFPRAGRNQPQHF. This chain connects TRBV11-2 to TRBJ1-5; tentative D call: TRBD1 (5 bases). The CDR3 sequence is 16 residues long. V lost 3 bases to trimming and J lost 2 bases, with 14 bases between them. Germline CDR1 is SGHAT and CDR2 is FQNNGV.